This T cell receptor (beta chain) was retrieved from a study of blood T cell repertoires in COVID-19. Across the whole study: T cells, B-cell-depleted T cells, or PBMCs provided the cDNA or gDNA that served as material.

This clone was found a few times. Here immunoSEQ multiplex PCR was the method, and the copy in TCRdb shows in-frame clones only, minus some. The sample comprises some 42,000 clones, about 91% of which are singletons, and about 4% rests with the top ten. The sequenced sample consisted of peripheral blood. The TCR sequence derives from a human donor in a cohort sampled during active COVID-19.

The CDR3 protein is CASTQGPLNTEAFF. The CDR3 nucleotides are TGTGCCAGCACGCAGGGGCCTTTGAACACTGAAGCTTTCTTT. The chain combines TRBV18 with TRBJ1-1; D is possibly TRBD1 (6 bases). Trimming shortened V by 8 bases and J by 0 bases, and 13 bases separated the two germline ends. CDR3 length equals 14 residues. Per germline, CDR1 KGHSH and CDR2 LQKENI.